A selection of T cell receptor beta chains follows, all from one sample in a study of blood T cell repertoires in COVID-19. Sequenced by immunoSEQ multiplex PCR; TCRdb stores in-frame clones only, minus some. The sample includes 350,000 to 400,000 clones, around 90% seen only once; the top ten take less than 1.5%. The sequenced material came from PBMCs or T cells enriched from blood (not recorded which). Source of these receptors: a woman younger than 35 who had recovered from COVID-19. The CDR3 runs from the conserved cysteine through the conserved F or W. D genes are given only for firm matches.

>TRBJ1-5|TRBV3-1/TRBV3-2|.
CASSQDLSGNQPQHF
>TRBJ1-6|TRBV6-5|.
CASSIHRDGGSPLHF
>TRBJ2-7|TRBV12-3/TRBV12-4|TRBD2
CASLASGGEQYF
>TRBJ2-3|TRBV7-3|TRBD2
CASSPASSAGADTQYF
>TRBJ2-5|TRBV28|.
CASSLRGPLVEETQYF
>TRBJ2-2|TRBV7-3|.
CASSTNKVSRGGELFF
>TRBJ1-1|TRBV10-1|.
CASSRPVRDSFF
>TRBJ1-2|TRBV9|TRBD1
CASSRSGTGPYGGYTF
>TRBJ1-3|TRBV4-3|.
CASSQGPGQGGNTIYF
>TRBJ1-1|TRBV5-1|.
CASSLAQNTEAFF